This section outlines one T cell receptor (beta chain) sequence together with its context. This entry is derived from a study of PD-L1 blockade in urothelial cancer. Background on the study: Atezolizumab therapy began for patients in about 2014, dosed at 1,200 mg intravenously every 3 weeks.

Germline V lookup: CDR1 SGHAT, CDR2 FQNNGV. V dropped 1 base and J dropped 2; count of bases not matched to a gene: 0. The CDR3 totals 14 residues. TCRdb keeps only in-frame clones here, not all; method: immunoSEQ multiplex PCR. The data show tens of thousands of clones, around four fifths seen once. This specimen was PBMCs, taken around atezolizumab (anti-PD-L1) treatment. The rearrangement joins TRBV11-2 to TRBJ1-2; the match to TRBD1 covers 8 bases. This TCR was recovered from a man between 65 and 85 years old with urothelial cancer. CDR3 in DNA: TGTGCCAGCAGCTTAGGGACAGGGAACTATGGCTACACCTTC. This gives the protein CASSLGTGNYGYTF.